This is a list of T cell receptor beta chains from one sample in a study of regulatory T cells in long-lasting Graves disease. TCRdb reanalysed the multiplex PCR reads using MiXCR and keeps one entry per CDR3 protein. The data show roughly 450,000 distinct CDR3 sequences, more than 20% seen once. The sequenced sample was peripheral blood mononuclear cells (PBMCs), obtained when the disease was refractory, from a patient treated with antithyroid drugs. These receptors came from a female donor with Graves disease. Each CDR3 is given with its conserved first and last residue. Each record gives: CDR3 DNA, CDR3 protein, D gene, V gene, J gene, CDR3 length, clone size. The D gene is left open where the match is weak. Where a row states a size, it is once, few, many or the class of an expanded clone; other rows omit it.

CDR3 DNA: TGTGCCAGCAGTCTCCCGGGACAAGTGTACGAGCAGTACTTC
CDR3 protein: CASSLPGQVYEQYF
D gene: NA
V gene: TRBV28
J gene: TRBJ2-7
CDR3 length: 14
clone size: many

CDR3 DNA: TGCGCCAGCAGGAGGACAGGGTCCTACAATGAGCAGTTCTTC
CDR3 protein: CASRRTGSYNEQFF
D gene: TRBD1
V gene: TRBV10-2
J gene: TRBJ2-1
CDR3 length: 14
clone size: NA

CDR3 DNA: TGTGCCAGCAGTGAGTGGACAGGGGTAGGGTCTGGGGCCAACGTCCTGACTTTC
CDR3 protein: CASSEWTGVGSGANVLTF
D gene: TRBD1
V gene: TRBV27
J gene: TRBJ2-6
CDR3 length: 18
clone size: NA

CDR3 DNA: TGTGCCAGCAGTCCGGGCAGGGGTCACTACTATGGCTACACCTTC
CDR3 protein: CASSPGRGHYYGYTF
D gene: NA
V gene: TRBV28
J gene: TRBJ1-2
CDR3 length: 15
clone size: many

CDR3 DNA: TGTGCCAGCAGCGAAGGACAGAACTATGGCTACACCTTC
CDR3 protein: CASSEGQNYGYTF
D gene: NA
V gene: TRBV7-9
J gene: TRBJ1-2
CDR3 length: 13
clone size: few

CDR3 DNA: TGTGCCAGCAGCTTAGTGAAGGGGTCTGAAGCTTTCTTT
CDR3 protein: CASSLVKGSEAFF
D gene: NA
V gene: TRBV7-9
J gene: TRBJ1-1
CDR3 length: 13
clone size: NA

CDR3 DNA: TGTGCCAGCTCACCTGAAATGGGGTTCTACGAGCAGTACTTC
CDR3 protein: CASSPEMGFYEQYF
D gene: NA
V gene: TRBV18
J gene: TRBJ2-7
CDR3 length: 14
clone size: few

CDR3 DNA: TGTGCCAGCAGCCAAGGGACTAGCGGGAGCTCCTACAATGAGCAGTTCTTC
CDR3 protein: CASSQGTSGSSYNEQFF
D gene: TRBD2
V gene: TRBV4-2
J gene: TRBJ2-1
CDR3 length: 17
clone size: NA

CDR3 DNA: TGTGCCAGTAGCCTGACAGGGGGCGACGAGCAGTACTTC
CDR3 protein: CASSLTGGDEQYF
D gene: TRBD1
V gene: TRBV19
J gene: TRBJ2-7
CDR3 length: 13
clone size: many

CDR3 DNA: TGCAGTGCCCGGGGGATCCCAAATTCACCCCTCCACTTT
CDR3 protein: CSARGIPNSPLHF
D gene: NA
V gene: TRBV20-1
J gene: TRBJ1-6
CDR3 length: 13
clone size: few

CDR3 DNA: TGTGCCAGCAGCCAAGGCGGGGGGCGTTTCAATGAGCAGTTCTTC
CDR3 protein: CASSQGGGRFNEQFF
D gene: TRBD2
V gene: TRBV3-1
J gene: TRBJ2-1
CDR3 length: 15
clone size: NA

CDR3 DNA: TGTGCCAGCAGCCAAGATGGGAGCTACGAGCAGTACTTC
CDR3 protein: CASSQDGSYEQYF
D gene: NA
V gene: TRBV4-2
J gene: TRBJ2-7
CDR3 length: 13
clone size: NA

CDR3 DNA: TGTGCCAGCAGCTCCATTCAGGGGACCGGGGAGCTGTTTTTT
CDR3 protein: CASSSIQGTGELFF
D gene: NA
V gene: TRBV5-4
J gene: TRBJ2-2
CDR3 length: 14
clone size: NA

CDR3 DNA: TGTGCCAGCAGCTTAGCGGGACAGCCCTACGGCTACACCTTC
CDR3 protein: CASSLAGQPYGYTF
D gene: TRBD1
V gene: TRBV7-2
J gene: TRBJ1-2
CDR3 length: 14
clone size: many

CDR3 DNA: TGTGCCAGTACCTACGGATATTCGAACACTGAAGCTTTCTTT
CDR3 protein: CASTYGYSNTEAFF
D gene: NA
V gene: TRBV19
J gene: TRBJ1-1
CDR3 length: 14
clone size: few

CDR3 DNA: TGTGCCAGCAGTGGTGGAAGGAATCAGCCCCAGCATTTT
CDR3 protein: CASSGGRNQPQHF
D gene: NA
V gene: TRBV13
J gene: TRBJ1-5
CDR3 length: 13
clone size: many

CDR3 DNA: TGTGCCAGCAGCTTGGCGGCTATTCACAGGACCCAGTACTTC
CDR3 protein: CASSLAAIHRTQYF
D gene: NA
V gene: TRBV7-9
J gene: TRBJ2-5
CDR3 length: 14
clone size: NA

CDR3 DNA: TGCGCCAGCAGCTTGTGGGGAAGGCTCTCAGATACGCAGTATTTT
CDR3 protein: CASSLWGRLSDTQYF
D gene: NA
V gene: TRBV5-1
J gene: TRBJ2-3
CDR3 length: 15
clone size: NA

CDR3 DNA: TGTGCCAGCAGCCAAGAAGGAGGGACCCACTACAATGAGCAGTTCTTC
CDR3 protein: CASSQEGGTHYNEQFF
D gene: NA
V gene: TRBV3-1
J gene: TRBJ2-1
CDR3 length: 16
clone size: few

CDR3 DNA: TGTGCCAGTAGTATCGGGACGGCGGCCCTCCAAGAGACCCAGTACTTC
CDR3 protein: CASSIGTAALQETQYF
D gene: NA
V gene: TRBV19
J gene: TRBJ2-5
CDR3 length: 16
clone size: NA

CDR3 DNA: TGTGCCAGTAGTATCCGCCATGGGCGCACTGAAGCTTTCTTT
CDR3 protein: CASSIRHGRTEAFF
D gene: NA
V gene: TRBV19
J gene: TRBJ1-1
CDR3 length: 14
clone size: once

CDR3 DNA: TGCGCCAGCAGCCTCCCAGACAGGGGGGCCCGGAACACTGAAGCTTTCTTT
CDR3 protein: CASSLPDRGARNTEAFF
D gene: TRBD1
V gene: TRBV4-1
J gene: TRBJ1-1
CDR3 length: 17
clone size: few

CDR3 DNA: TGTGCCTGGAGTGTACATGACCAGGGAGTGCAGTACTTC
CDR3 protein: CAWSVHDQGVQYF
D gene: NA
V gene: TRBV30
J gene: TRBJ2-7
CDR3 length: 13
clone size: NA

CDR3 DNA: TGTGCCATCAGTGAAGAAGGAGGTCACGAGACCCAGTACTTC
CDR3 protein: CAISEEGGHETQYF
D gene: NA
V gene: TRBV10-3
J gene: TRBJ2-5
CDR3 length: 14
clone size: few